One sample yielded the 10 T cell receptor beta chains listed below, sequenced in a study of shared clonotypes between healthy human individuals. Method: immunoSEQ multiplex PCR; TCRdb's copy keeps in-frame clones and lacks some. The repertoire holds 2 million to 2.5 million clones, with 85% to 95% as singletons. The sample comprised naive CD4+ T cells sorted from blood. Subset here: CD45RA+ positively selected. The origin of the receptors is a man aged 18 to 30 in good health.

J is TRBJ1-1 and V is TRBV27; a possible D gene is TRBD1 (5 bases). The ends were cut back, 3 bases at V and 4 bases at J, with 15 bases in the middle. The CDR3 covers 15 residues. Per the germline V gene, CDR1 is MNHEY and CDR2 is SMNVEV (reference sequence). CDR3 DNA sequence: TGTGCCAGCAGTTTCAGGGAGGAGGGACGCACTGAAGCTTTCTTT. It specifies CASSFREEGRTEAFF.

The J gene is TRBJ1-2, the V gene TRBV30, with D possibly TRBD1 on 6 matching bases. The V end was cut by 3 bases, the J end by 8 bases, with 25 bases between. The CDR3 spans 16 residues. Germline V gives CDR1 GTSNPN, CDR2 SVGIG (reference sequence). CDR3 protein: CAWSEVSTFTGGGYTF. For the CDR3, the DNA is TGTGCCTGGAGCGAAGTTAGTACCTTCACGGGGGGCGGCTACACCTTC.

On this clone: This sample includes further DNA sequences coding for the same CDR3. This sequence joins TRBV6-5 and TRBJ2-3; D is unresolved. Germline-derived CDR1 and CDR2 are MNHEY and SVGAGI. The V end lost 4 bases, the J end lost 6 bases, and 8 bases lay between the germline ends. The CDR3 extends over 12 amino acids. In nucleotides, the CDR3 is TGTGCCAGCAGTTTCCTGGGGGATACGCAGTATTTT. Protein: CASSFLGDTQYF.

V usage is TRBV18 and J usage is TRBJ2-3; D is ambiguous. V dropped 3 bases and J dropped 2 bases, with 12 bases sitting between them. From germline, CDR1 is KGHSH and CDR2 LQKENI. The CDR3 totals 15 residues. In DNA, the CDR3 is TGTGCCAGCTCACCTACCCATCCGAACACAGATACGCAGTATTTT. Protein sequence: CASSPTHPNTDTQYF.

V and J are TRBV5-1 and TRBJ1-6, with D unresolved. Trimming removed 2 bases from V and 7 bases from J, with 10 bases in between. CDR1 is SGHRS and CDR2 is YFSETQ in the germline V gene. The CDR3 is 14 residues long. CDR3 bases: TGCGCCAGCAGCTTTGGAGGGCTAAATTCACCCCTCCACTTT. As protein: CASSFGGLNSPLHF.

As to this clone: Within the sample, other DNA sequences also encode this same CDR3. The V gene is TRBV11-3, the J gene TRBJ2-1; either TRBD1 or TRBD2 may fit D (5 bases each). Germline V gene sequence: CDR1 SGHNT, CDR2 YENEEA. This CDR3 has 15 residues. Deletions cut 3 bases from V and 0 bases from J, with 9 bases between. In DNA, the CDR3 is TGTGCCAGCAGCTTGGGACGGGGCTCCTACAATGAGCAGTTCTTC. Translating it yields CASSLGRGSYNEQFF.

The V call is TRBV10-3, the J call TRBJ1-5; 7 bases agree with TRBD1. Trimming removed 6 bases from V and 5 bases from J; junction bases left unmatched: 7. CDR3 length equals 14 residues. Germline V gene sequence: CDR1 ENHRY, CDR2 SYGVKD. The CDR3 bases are TGTGCCATCAGCTTGGGACAGATAGATCAGCCCCAGCATTTT. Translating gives CAISLGQIDQPQHF.

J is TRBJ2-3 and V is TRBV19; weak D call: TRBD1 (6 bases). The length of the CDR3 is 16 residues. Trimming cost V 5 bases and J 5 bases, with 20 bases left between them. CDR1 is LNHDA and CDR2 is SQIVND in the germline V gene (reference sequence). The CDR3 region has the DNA TGTGCCAGTAGTCCCAGGAGGACATTAGGGGGAGATACGCAGTATTTT. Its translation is CASSPRRTLGGDTQYF. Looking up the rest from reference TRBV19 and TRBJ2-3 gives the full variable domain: DGGITQSPKYLFRKEGQNVTLSCEQNLNHDAMYWYRQDPGQGLRLIYYSQIVNDFQKGDIAEGYSVSREKKESFPLTVTSAQKNPTAFYLCASSPRRTLGGDTQYFGPGTRLTVL.

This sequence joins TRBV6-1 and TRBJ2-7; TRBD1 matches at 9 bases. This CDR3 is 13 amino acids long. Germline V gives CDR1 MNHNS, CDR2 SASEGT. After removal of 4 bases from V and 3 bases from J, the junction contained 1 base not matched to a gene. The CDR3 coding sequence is TGTGCCAGCAGTGTGACAGGGGGCTACGAGCAGTACTTC. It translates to CASSVTGGYEQYF.

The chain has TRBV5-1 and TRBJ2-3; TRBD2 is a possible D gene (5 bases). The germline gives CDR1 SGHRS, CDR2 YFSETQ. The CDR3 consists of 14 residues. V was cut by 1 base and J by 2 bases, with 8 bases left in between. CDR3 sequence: CASSLSGNTDTQYF. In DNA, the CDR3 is TGCGCCAGCAGCTTGTCGGGGAACACAGATACGCAGTATTTT.